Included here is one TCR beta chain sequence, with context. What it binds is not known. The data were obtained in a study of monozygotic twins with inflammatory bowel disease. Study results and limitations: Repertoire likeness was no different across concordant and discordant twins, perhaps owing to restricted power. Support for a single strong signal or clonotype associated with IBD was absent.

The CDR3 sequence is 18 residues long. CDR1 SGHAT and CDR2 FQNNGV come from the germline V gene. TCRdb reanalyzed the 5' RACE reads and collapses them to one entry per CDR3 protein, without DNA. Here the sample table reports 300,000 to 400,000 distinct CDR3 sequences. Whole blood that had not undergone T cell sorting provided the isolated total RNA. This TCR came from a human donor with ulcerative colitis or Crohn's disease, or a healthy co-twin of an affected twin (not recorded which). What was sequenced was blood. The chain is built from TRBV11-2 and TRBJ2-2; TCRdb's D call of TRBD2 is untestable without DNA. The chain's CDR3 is CASSASPGLAGVSGELFF.